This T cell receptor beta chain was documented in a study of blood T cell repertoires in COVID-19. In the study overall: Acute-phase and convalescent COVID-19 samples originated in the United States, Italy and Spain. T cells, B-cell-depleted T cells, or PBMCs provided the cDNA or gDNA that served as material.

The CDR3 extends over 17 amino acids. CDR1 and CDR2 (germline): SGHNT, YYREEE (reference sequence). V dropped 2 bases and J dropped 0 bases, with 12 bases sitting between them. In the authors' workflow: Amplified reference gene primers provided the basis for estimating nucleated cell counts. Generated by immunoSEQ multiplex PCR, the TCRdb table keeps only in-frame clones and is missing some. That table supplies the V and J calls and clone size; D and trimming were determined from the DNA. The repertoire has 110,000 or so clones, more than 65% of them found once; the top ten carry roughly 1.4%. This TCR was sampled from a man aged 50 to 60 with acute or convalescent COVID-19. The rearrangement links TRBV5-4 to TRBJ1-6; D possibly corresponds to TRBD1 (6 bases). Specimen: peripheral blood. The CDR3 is CASSLGQSSSYNSPLHF. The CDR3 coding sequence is TGTGCCAGCAGCTTAGGACAGTCTAGCTCCTATAATTCACCCCTCCACTTT.